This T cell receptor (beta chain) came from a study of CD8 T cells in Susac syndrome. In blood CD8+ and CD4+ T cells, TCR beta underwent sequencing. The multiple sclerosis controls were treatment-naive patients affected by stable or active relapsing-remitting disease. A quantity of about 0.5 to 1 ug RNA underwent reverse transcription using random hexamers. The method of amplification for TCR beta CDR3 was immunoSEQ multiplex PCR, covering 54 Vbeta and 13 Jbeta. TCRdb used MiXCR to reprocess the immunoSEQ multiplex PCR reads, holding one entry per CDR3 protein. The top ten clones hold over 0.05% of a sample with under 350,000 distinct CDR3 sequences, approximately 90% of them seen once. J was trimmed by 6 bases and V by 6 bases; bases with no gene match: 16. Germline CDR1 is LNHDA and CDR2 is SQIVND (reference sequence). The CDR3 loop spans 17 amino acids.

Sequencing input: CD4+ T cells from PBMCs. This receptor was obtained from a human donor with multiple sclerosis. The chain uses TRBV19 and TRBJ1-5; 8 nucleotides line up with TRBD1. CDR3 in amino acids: CASSHSSGAGGIQPQHF. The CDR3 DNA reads TGTGCCAGTAGCCATTCCTCTGGGGCAGGGGGCATTCAGCCCCAGCATTTT.